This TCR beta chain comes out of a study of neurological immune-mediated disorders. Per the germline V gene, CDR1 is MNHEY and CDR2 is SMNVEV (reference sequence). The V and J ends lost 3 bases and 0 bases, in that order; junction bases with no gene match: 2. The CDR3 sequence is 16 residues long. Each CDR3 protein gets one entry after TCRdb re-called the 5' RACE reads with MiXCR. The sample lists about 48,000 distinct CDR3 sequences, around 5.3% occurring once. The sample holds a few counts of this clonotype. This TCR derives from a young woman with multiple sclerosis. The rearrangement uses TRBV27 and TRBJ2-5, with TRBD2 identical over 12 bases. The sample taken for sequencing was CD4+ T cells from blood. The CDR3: CASSFLAGGYQETQYF. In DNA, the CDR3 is TGTGCCAGCAGTTTCCTAGCGGGGGGGTACCAAGAGACCCAGTACTTC.